These T cell receptor beta chains were read from a single sample in a study of cytomegalovirus exposure and HLA in healthy donors. Sequenced by immunoSEQ multiplex PCR; TCRdb stores in-frame clones only, minus some. This sample carries some 77,000 clones, approximately 93% of them seen once, and the ten largest clones take roughly 1.4%. Sequencing was carried out using PBMCs. These TCRs come from a man younger than 35 in good health and CMV-seropositive. CDR3s include the opening cysteine and the closing phenylalanine or tryptophan. Fields, in order: V gene, D gene, J gene, clone size, CDR3 protein. A D gene is named only where the DNA matches it firmly. Clone size is shown for a subset of rows, as once, few, many or a class of expanded clone.

V: TRBV6-5; D: TRBD1; J: TRBJ1-3; size: -; CDR3: CASRTDRVGNTIYF
V: TRBV11-2; D: -; J: TRBJ2-7; size: -; CDR3: CASSPTLYEQYF
V: TRBV9; D: -; J: TRBJ1-1; size: -; CDR3: CASSGGGNGVGQAFF
V: TRBV6-5; D: TRBD2; J: TRBJ2-5; size: -; CDR3: CAGSYSGGSRETQYF
V: TRBV7-2; D: -; J: TRBJ1-5; size: once; CDR3: CASSFRQGQPQHF
V: TRBV5-1; D: -; J: TRBJ1-1; size: -; CDR3: CASSRLENTEAFF
V: TRBV9; D: -; J: TRBJ2-7; size: -; CDR3: CASSVDERRSYEQYF
V: TRBV6-5; D: TRBD1; J: TRBJ1-2; size: -; CDR3: CASSSPTGSYGYTF
V: TRBV18; D: -; J: TRBJ1-1; size: once; CDR3: CASSPSGNTEAFF
V: TRBV7-6; D: -; J: TRBJ2-1; size: -; CDR3: CASSSRGGTGTTYNEQFF
V: TRBV7-3; D: TRBD2; J: TRBJ2-1; size: -; CDR3: CASSALGGSNNEQFF
V: TRBV7-3; D: -; J: TRBJ2-3; size: -; CDR3: CASSSTQFDSSTDTQYF
V: TRBV19; D: -; J: TRBJ1-3; size: -; CDR3: CASSIEKNTIYF
V: TRBV5-6; D: TRBD1; J: TRBJ1-6; size: -; CDR3: CASSQTGGALGSYNSPLHF
V: TRBV18; D: -; J: TRBJ2-3; size: -; CDR3: CASSPMGGTTDTQYF
V: TRBV9; D: TRBD2; J: TRBJ2-3; size: -; CDR3: CASSQSGAGDLDTQYF
V: TRBV5-1; D: -; J: TRBJ1-3; size: -; CDR3: CASSLGLSGNTIYF
V: TRBV4-1; D: -; J: TRBJ2-1; size: -; CDR3: CASSQQGRDEQFF
V: TRBV4-2; D: TRBD2; J: TRBJ2-7; size: -; CDR3: CASSQTSGRNEQYF
V: TRBV6-6; D: -; J: TRBJ2-1; size: -; CDR3: CASAPVTLNEQFF
V: TRBV6-1; D: -; J: TRBJ2-2; size: -; CDR3: CANRADPNTGELFF
V: TRBV5-4; D: -; J: TRBJ2-3; size: -; CDR3: CASSPRGGSETDTQYF
V: TRBV5-1; D: TRBD1; J: TRBJ2-6; size: -; CDR3: CASSPGTASGANVLTF
V: TRBV2; D: TRBD2; J: TRBJ2-5; size: -; CDR3: CASRGGTSGGETQYF
V: TRBV30; D: -; J: TRBJ2-1; size: once; CDR3: CAWSGAREFGAEQFF
V: TRBV7-2; D: -; J: TRBJ2-1; size: few; CDR3: CASKGPGQFF
V: TRBV5-1; D: -; J: TRBJ2-1; size: -; CDR3: CASSLARAGNEQFF
V: TRBV6-1; D: -; J: TRBJ1-1; size: few; CDR3: CASTLEGGLTEAFF
V: TRBV6-5; D: -; J: TRBJ2-7; size: -; CDR3: CASRVLNRDEQYF
V: TRBV2; D: -; J: TRBJ2-3; size: -; CDR3: CASSVSARDTQYF
V: TRBV5-1; D: TRBD1; J: TRBJ1-4; size: -; CDR3: CASSGRTGSGEKLFF
V: TRBV9; D: -; J: TRBJ2-5; size: -; CDR3: CASSVGTGETQYF
V: TRBV2; D: -; J: TRBJ1-1; size: -; CDR3: CATRGVEAFF
V: TRBV6-6; D: TRBD1; J: TRBJ1-1; size: -; CDR3: CASSYTGVSSTEAFF
V: TRBV5-4; D: TRBD1; J: TRBJ1-2; size: -; CDR3: CASSLGQGANYGYTF
V: TRBV5-1; D: -; J: TRBJ2-6; size: -; CDR3: CASSPMQGGGANVLTF
V: TRBV18; D: -; J: TRBJ1-2; size: once; CDR3: CASSPVGGLTNYGYTF
V: TRBV10-2; D: -; J: TRBJ2-7; size: -; CDR3: CASSDSYYEQYF
V: TRBV5-6; D: -; J: TRBJ1-1; size: once; CDR3: CASSFRVEAFF